This T cell receptor beta chain came from a study of T cell responses to AZD1222 COVID-19 vaccine. The overall study: Second-dose schedules of about 4 or about 12 weeks were combined. Study-wide results and caveats: Repertoires were obtained solely post-peak T cell response. Donors were largely white British and mainly female; clonal diversity was possibly underestimated.

Details on this clone: Its antigen remains unknown.

V was shortened by 3 bases and J by 4 bases, with 9 bases between the two germline ends. Germline values: CDR1 KGHSH, CDR2 LQKENI. The CDR3 length is 14 residues. Generated by immunoSEQ multiplex PCR, the TCRdb table keeps only in-frame clones and is missing some. The sample has more than 100,000 clones; around 85% are singletons. Sequenced here: peripheral blood, sampled on day 0 of AZD1222 vaccination. The sequence came from an adult in good health. V usage is TRBV18 and J usage is TRBJ2-2, with D perhaps TRBD1 (6 bases). The CDR3 protein is CASSPGQLTGELFF. The CDR3 DNA sequence: TGTGCCAGCTCACCCGGACAGCTCACCGGGGAGCTGTTTTTT.